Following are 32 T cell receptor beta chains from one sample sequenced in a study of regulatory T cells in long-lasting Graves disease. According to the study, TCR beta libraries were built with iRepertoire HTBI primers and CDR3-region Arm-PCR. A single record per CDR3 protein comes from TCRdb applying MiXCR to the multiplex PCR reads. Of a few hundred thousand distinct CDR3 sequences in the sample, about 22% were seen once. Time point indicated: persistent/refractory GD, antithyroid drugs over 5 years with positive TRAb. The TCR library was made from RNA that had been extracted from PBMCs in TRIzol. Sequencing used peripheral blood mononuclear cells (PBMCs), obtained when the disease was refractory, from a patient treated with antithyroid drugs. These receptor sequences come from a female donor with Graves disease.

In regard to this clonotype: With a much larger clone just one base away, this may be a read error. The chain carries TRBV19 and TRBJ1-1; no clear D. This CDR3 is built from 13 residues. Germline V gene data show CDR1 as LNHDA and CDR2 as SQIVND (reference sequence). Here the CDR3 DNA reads TGTGCCGGTAGTATGAACCTCCGCACTGAAGCTTTCTTT. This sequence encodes CAGSMNLRTEAFF.

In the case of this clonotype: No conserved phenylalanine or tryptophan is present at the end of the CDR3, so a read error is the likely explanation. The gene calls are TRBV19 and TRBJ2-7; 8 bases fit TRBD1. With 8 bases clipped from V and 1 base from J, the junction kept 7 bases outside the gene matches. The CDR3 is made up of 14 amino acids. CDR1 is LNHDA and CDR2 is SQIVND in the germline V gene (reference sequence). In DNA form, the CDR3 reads TGTGCCAGTGCCCCGACAGGGGAATCCTACGAGCAGTACCTC. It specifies CASAPTGESYEQYL.

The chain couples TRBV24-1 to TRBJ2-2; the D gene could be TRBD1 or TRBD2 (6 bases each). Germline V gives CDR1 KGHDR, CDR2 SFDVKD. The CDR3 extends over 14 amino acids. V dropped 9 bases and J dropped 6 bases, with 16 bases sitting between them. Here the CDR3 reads CATGAMGGAGELFF. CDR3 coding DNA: TGTGCCACCGGGGCTATGGGGGGCGCCGGGGAGCTGTTTTTT.

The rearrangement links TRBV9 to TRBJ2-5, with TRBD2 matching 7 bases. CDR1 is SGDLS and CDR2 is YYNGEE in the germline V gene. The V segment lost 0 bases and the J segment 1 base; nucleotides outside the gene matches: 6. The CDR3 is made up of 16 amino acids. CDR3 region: CASSVDGGSPQETQYF. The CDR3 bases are TGTGCCAGCAGCGTAGATGGCGGGAGTCCCCAAGAGACCCAGTACTTC. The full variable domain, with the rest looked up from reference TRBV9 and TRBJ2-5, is DSGVTQTPKHLITATGQRVTLRCSPRSGDLSVYWYQQSLDQGLQFLIQYYNGEERAKGNILERFSAQQFPDLHSELNLSSLELGDSALYFCASSVDGGSPQETQYFGPGTRLLVL.

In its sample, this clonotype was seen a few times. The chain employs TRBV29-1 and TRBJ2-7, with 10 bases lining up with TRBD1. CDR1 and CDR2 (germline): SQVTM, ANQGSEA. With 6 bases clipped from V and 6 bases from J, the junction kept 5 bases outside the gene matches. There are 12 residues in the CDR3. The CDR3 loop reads CSVRQGASEQYF. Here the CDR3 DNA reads TGCAGCGTCCGACAGGGGGCCAGCGAGCAGTACTTC.

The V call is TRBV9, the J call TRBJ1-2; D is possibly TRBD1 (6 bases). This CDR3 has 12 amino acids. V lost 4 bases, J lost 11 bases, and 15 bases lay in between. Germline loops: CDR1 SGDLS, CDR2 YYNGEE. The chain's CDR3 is CASSPPGGLYTF. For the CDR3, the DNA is TGTGCCAGCAGCCCCCCCGGGGGGCTTTACACCTTC. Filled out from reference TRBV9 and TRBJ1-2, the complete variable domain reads DSGVTQTPKHLITATGQRVTLRCSPRSGDLSVYWYQQSLDQGLQFLIQYYNGEERAKGNILERFSAQQFPDLHSELNLSSLELGDSALYFCASSPPGGLYTFGSGTRLTVV.

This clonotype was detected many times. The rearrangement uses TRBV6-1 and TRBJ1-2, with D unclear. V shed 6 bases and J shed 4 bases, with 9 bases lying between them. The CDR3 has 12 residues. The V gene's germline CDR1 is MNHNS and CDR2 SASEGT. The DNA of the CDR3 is TGTGCCAGCAGGGGTATCGGCTATGGCTACACCTTC. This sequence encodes CASRGIGYGYTF.

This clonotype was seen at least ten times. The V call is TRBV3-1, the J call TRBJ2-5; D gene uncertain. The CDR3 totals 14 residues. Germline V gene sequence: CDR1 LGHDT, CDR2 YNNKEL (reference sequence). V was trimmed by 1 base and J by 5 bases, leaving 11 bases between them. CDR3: CASSQVSSRETQYF. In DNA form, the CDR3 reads TGTGCCAGCAGCCAAGTCTCGTCGAGGGAGACCCAGTACTTC.

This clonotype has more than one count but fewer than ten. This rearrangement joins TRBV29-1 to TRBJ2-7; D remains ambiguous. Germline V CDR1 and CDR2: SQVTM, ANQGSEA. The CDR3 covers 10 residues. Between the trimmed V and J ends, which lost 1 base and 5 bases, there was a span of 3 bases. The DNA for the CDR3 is TGCAGCGTTGAAGGGGACGAGCAGTACTTC. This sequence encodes CSVEGDEQYF.

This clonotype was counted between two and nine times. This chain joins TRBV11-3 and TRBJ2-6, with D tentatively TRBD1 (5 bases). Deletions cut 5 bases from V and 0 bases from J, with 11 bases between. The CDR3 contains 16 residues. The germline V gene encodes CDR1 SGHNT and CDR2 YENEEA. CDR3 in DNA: TGTGCCAGCAGCATCCAGGACACCTCTGGGGCCAACGTCCTGACTTTC. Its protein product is CASSIQDTSGANVLTF.

The CDR3 region has the DNA TGTGCCAGCAGCGAGGGGGGTCTCTCCTACGAGCAGTACTTC. Amino acids: CASSEGGLSYEQYF. The V call is TRBV9, the J call TRBJ2-7, with D perhaps given as TRBD1 or TRBD2 (6 bases each). Germline-derived CDR1 and CDR2 are SGDLS and YYNGEE. This CDR3 has 14 amino acids. The ends were cut back, 3 bases at V and 0 bases at J, with 10 bases in the middle.

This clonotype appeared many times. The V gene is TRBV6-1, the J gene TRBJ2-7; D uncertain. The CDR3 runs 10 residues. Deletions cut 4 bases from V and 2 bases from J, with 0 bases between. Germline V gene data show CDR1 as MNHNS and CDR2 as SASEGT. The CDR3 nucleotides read TGTGCCAGCAGTGCCTACGAGCAGTACTTC. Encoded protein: CASSAYEQYF.

CDR3: CSARVTGVNTEAFF. CDR3 nucleotides: TGCAGTGCTAGGGTGACAGGCGTGAACACTGAAGCTTTCTTT. The chain carries TRBV20-1 and TRBJ1-1, with D possibly TRBD1 on 6 matching bases. V lost 3 bases to trimming and J lost 0 bases, with 11 bases between them. The CDR3 length is 14 residues. Germline values: CDR1 DFQATT, CDR2 SNEGSKA (reference sequence).

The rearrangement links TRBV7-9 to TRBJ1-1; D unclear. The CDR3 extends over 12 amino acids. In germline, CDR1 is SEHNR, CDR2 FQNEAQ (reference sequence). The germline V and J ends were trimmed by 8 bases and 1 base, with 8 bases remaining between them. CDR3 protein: CASGLGNTEAFF. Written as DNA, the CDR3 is TGTGCCAGCGGTCTGGGGAACACTGAAGCTTTCTTT.

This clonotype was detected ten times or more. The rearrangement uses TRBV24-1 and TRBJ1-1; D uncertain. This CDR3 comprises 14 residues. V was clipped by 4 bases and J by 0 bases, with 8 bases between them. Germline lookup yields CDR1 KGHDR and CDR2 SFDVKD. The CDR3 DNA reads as TGTGCCACCAGTGACGGGGTGATGAACACTGAAGCTTTCTTT. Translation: CATSDGVMNTEAFF.

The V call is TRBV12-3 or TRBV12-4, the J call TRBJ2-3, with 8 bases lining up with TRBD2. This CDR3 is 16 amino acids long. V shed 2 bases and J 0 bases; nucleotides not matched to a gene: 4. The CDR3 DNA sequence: TGTGCCAGCAGTTTATTTGCGGGGGGAAGCACAGATACGCAGTATTTT. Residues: CASSLFAGGSTDTQYF.

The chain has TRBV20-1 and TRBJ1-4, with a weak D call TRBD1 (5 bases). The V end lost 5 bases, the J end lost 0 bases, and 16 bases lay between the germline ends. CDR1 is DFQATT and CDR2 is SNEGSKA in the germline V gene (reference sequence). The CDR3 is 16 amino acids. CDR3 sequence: CSAERPGLSTNEKLFF. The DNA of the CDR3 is TGCAGTGCTGAGAGGCCGGGACTTTCAACTAATGAAAAACTGTTTTTT.

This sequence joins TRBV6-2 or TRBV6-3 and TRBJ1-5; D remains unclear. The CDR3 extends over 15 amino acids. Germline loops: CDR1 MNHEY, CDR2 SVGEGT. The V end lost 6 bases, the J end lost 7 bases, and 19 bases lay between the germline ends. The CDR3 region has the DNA TGTGCCAGCAGCCACTCCGGAACAGCACGGCAGCCCCAGCATTTT. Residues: CASSHSGTARQPQHF.

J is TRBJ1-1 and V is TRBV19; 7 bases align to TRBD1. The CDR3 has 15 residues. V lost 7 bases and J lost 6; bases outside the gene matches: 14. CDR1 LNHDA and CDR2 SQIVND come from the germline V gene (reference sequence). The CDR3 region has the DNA TGTGCCAGTACACCTGGGACAGAAGTAGTAGCTGAAGCTTTCTTT. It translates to CASTPGTEVVAEAFF.

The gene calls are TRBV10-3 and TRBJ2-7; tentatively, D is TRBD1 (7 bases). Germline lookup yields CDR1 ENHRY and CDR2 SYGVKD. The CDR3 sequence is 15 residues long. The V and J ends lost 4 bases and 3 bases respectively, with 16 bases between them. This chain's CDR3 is CAISGRGQGDYEQYF. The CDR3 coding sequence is TGTGCCATCAGTGGGAGGGGGCAGGGGGACTACGAGCAGTACTTC.

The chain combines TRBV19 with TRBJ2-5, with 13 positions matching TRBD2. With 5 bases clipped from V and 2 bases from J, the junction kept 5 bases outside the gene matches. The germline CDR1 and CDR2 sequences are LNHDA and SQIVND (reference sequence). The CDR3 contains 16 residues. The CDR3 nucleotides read TGTGCCAGTAGTTCTGGACTAGCGGGAGAACAAGAGACCCAGTACTTC. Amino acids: CASSSGLAGEQETQYF. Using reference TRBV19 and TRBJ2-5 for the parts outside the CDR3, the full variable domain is DGGITQSPKYLFRKEGQNVTLSCEQNLNHDAMYWYRQDPGQGLRLIYYSQIVNDFQKGDIAEGYSVSREKKESFPLTVTSAQKNPTAFYLCASSSGLAGEQETQYFGPGTRLLVL.

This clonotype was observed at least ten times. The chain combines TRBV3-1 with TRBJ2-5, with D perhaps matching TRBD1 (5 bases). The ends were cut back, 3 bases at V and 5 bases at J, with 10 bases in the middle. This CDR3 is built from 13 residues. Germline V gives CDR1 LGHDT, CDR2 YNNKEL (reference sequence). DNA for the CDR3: TGTGCCAGCAGCCAGAGCAGGGATGAGACCCAGTACTTC. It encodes CASSQSRDETQYF.

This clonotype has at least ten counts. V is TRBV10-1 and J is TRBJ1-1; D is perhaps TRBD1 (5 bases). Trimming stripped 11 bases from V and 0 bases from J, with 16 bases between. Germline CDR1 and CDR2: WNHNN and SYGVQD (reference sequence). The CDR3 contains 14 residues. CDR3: CAFRVGRMNTEAFF. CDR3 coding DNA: TGCGCCTTCAGGGTTGGTCGCATGAACACTGAAGCTTTCTTT.

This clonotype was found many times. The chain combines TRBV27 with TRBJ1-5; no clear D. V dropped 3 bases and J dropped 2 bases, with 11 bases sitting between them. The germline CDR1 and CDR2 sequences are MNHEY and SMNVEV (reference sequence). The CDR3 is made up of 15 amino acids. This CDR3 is CASSFLGIGNQPQHF. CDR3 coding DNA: TGTGCCAGCAGTTTCTTAGGCATTGGCAATCAGCCCCAGCATTTT.

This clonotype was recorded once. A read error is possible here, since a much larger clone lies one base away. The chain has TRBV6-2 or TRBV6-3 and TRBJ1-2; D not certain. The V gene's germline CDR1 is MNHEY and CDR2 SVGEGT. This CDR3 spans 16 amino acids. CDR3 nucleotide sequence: TGTGCCGGCAGTGAGATGCACCCTCCTCTTAACTATGGCTACACCTTC. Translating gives CAGSEMHPPLNYGYTF.

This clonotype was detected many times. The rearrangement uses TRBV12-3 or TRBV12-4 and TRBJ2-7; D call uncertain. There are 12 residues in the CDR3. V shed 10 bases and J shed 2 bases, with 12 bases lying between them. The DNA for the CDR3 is TGTGCCACCATTTTGGGCCCCTACGAGCAGTACTTC. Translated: CATILGPYEQYF.

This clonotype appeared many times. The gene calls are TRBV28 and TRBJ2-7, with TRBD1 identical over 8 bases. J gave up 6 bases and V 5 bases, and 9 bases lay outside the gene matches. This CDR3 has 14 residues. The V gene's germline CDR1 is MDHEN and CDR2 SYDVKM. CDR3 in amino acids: CASSTGQGVSEQYF. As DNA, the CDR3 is TGTGCCAGCAGTACAGGACAGGGTGTCTCCGAGCAGTACTTC.

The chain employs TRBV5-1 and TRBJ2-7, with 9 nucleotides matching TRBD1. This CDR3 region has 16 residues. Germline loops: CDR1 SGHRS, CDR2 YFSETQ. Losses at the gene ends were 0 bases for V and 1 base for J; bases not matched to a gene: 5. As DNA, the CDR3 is TGCGCCAGCAGCTTGGATCCTGGGACAGGGTCCTACGAGCAGTACTTC. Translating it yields CASSLDPGTGSYEQYF.

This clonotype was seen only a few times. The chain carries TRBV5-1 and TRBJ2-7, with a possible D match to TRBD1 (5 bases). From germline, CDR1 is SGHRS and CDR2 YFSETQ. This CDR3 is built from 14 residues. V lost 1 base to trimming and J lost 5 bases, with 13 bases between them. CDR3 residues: CASSLRGVRDEQYF. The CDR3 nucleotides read TGCGCCAGCAGCTTGAGGGGCGTTAGGGACGAGCAGTACTTC.

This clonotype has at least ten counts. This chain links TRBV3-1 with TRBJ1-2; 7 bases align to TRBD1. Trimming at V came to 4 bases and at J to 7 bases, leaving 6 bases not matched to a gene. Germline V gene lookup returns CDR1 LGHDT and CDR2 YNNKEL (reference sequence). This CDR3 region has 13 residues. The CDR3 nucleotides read TGTGCCAGCAGCCCAGACAGGGTTGGTGGCTACACCTTC. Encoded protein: CASSPDRVGGYTF.

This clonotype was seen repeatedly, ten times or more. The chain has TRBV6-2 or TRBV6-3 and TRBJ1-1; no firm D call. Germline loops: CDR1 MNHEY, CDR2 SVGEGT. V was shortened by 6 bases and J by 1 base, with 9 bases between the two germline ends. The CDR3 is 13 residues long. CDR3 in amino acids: CASSLQENTEAFF. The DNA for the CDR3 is TGTGCCAGCAGCTTGCAGGAGAACACTGAAGCTTTCTTT.

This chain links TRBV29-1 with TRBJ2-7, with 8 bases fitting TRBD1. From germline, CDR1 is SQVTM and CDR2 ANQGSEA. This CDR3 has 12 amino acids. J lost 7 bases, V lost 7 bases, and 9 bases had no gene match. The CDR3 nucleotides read TGCAGCGCTCTGACAGGGGCGCGTGAGCAGTACTTC. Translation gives CSALTGAREQYF.